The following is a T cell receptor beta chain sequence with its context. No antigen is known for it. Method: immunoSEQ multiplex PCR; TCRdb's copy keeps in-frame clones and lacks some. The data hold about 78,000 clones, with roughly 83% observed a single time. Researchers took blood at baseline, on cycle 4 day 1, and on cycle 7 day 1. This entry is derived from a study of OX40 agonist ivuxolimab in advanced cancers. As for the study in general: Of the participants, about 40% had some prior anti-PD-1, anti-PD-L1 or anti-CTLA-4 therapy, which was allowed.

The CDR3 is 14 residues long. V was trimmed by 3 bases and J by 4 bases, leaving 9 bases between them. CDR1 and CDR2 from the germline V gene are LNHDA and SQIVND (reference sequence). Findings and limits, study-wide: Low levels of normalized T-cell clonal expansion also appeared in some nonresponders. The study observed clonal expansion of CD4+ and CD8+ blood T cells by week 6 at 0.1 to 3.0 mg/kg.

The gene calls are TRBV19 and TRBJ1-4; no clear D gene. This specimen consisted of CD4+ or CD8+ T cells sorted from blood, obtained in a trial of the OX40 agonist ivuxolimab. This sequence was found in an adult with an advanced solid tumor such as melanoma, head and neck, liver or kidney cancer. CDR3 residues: CASSITVDNEKLFF. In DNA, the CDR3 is TGTGCCAGTAGTATTACAGTCGATAATGAAAAACTGTTTTTT.